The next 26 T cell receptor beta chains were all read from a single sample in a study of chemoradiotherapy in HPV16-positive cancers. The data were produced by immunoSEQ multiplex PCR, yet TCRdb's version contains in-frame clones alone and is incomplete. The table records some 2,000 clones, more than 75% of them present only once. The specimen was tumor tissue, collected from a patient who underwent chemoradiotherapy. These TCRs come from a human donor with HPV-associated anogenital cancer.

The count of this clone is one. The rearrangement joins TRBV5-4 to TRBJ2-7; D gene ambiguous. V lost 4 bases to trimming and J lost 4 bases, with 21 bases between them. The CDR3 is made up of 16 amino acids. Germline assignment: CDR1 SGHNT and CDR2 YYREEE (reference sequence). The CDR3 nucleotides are TGTGCCAGCAGCCCCTATGGGGTAACTCAAGGGTACGAGCAGTACTTC. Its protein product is CASSPYGVTQGYEQYF.

CDR3 nucleotide sequence: TGTGCCAGCAGCATGGTGGGAGAGGGGGGGTCGGCCAAAAACATTCAGTACTTC. It encodes CASSMVGEGGSAKNIQYF. The J gene is TRBJ2-4, the V gene TRBV4-2; perhaps TRBD2 as D (7 bases). Germline assignment: CDR1 LGHNA and CDR2 YNFKEQ. V lost 5 bases and J 1 base, leaving 21 bases between the germline ends. The CDR3 is made up of 18 amino acids.

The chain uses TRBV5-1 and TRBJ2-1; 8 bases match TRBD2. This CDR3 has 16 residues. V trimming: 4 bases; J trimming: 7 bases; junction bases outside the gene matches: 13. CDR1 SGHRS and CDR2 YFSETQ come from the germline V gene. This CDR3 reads CASSLLLGLGNNEQFF. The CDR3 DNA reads TGCGCCAGCAGCCTCCTATTGGGACTAGGTAATAATGAGCAGTTCTTC.

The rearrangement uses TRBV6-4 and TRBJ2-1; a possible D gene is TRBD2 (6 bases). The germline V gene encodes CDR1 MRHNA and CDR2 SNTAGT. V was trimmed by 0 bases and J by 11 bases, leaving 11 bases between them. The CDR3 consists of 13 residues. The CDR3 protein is CASSDSGLPQQFF. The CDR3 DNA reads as TGTGCCAGCAGTGACTCGGGACTTCCACAGCAGTTCTTC.

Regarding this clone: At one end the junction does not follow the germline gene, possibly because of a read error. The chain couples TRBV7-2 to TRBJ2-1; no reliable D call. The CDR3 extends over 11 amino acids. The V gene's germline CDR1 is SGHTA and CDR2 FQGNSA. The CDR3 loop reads CASTSYYEQFF. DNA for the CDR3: TGTGCCAGCACTTCCTACTATGAGCAGTTCTTC.

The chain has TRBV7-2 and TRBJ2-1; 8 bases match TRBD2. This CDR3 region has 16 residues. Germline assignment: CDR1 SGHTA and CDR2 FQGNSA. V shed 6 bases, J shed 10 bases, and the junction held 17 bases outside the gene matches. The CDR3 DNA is TGTGCCAGCAGTCGTACCGGGACTAGGGGATTCGGGGAGCAGTTCTTC. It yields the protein CASSRTGTRGFGEQFF.

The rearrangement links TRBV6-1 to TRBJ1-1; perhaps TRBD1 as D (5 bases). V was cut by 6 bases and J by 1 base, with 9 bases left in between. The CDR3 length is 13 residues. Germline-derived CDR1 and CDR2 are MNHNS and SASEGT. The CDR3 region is CASRDIKNTEAFF. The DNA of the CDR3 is TGTGCCAGCAGGGACATAAAGAACACTGAAGCTTTCTTT.

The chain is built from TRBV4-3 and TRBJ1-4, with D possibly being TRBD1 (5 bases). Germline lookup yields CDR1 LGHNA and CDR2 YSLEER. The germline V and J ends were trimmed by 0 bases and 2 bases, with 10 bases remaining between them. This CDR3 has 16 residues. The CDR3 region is CASSQDGGGTNEKLFF. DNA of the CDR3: TGCGCCAGCAGCCAAGATGGGGGAGGGACTAATGAAAAACTGTTTTTT.

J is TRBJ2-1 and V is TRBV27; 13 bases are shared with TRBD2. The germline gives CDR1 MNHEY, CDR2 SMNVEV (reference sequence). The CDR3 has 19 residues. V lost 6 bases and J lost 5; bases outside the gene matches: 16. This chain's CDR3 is CASSSVWTSGSRFNNEQFF. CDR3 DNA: TGTGCCAGCAGCTCAGTTTGGACTAGCGGGAGTCGATTTAACAATGAGCAGTTCTTC.

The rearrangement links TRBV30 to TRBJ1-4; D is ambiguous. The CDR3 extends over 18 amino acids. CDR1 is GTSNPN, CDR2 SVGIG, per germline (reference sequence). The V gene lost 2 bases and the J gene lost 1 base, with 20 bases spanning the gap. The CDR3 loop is CAWSSYSGSFETNEKLFF. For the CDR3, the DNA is TGTGCCTGGAGTTCTTATTCAGGCAGTTTCGAAACTAATGAAAAACTGTTTTTT.

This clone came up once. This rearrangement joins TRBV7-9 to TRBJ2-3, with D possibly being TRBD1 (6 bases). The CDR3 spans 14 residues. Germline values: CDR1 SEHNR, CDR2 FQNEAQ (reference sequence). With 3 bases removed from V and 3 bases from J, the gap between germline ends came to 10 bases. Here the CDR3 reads CASSLRQGTDTQYF. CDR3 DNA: TGTGCCAGCAGCTTGCGGCAGGGGACAGATACGCAGTATTTT.

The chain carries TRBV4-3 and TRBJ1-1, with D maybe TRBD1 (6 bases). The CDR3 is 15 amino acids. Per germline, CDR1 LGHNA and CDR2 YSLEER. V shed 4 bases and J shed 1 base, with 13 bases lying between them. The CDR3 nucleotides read TGCGCCAGCAGCCCTTGGGGGCGGGGGAACACTGAAGCTTTCTTT. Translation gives CASSPWGRGNTEAFF.

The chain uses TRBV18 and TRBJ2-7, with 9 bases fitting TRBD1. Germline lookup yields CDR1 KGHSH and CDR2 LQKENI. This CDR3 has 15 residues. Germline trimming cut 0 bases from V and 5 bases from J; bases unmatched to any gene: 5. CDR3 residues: CASSPPGTGKDEQYF. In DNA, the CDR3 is TGTGCCAGCTCACCACCTGGGACAGGGAAAGACGAGCAGTACTTC. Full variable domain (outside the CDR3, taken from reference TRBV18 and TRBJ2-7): NAGVMQNPRHLVRRRGQEARLRCSPMKGHSHVYWYRQLPEEGLKFMVYLQKENIIDESGMPKERFSAEFPKEGPSILRIQQVVRGDSAAYFCASSPPGTGKDEQYFGPGTRLTVT.

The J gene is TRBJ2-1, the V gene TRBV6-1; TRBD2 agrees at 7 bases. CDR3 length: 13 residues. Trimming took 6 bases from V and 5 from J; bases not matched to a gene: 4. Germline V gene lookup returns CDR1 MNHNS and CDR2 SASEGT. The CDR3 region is CASSSGNNNEQFF. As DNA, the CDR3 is TGTGCCAGCAGCAGCGGGAATAACAATGAGCAGTTCTTC.

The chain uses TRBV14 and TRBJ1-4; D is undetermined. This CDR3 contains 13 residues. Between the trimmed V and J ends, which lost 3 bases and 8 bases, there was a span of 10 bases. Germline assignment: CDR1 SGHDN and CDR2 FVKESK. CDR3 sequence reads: CASSQFLREKLFF. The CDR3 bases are TGTGCCAGCAGCCAGTTCCTGAGGGAAAAACTGTTTTTT.

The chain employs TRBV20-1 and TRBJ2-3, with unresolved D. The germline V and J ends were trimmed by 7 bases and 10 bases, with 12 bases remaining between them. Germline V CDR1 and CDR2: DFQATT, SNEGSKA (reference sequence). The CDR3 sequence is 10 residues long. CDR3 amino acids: CSVSGSSQYF. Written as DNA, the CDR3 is TGCAGTGTCTCGGGTAGCTCGCAGTATTTT.

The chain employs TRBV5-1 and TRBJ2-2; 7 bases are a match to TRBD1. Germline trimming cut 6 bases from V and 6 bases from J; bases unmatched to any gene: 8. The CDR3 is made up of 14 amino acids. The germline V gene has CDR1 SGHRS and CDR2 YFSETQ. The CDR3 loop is CASKGTEASGELFF. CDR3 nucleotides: TGCGCCAGCAAGGGGACAGAAGCCTCCGGGGAGCTGTTTTTT.

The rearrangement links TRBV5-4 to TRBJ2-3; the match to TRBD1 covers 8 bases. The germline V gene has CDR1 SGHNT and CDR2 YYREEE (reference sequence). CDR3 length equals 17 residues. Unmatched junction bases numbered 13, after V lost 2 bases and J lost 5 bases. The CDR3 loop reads CASSLSLPGGERDTQYF. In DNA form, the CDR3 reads TGTGCCAGCAGCTTAAGCCTGCCAGGGGGCGAGAGAGATACGCAGTATTTT.

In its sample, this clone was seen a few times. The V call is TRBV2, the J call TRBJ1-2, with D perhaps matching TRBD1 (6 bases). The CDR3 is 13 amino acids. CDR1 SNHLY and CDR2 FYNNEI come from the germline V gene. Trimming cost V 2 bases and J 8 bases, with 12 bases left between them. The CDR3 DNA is TGTGCCAGCAGTGAACAGGGGAACGGGGGCTACACCTTC. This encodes CASSEQGNGGYTF. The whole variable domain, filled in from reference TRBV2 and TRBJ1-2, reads EPEVTQTPSHQVTQMGQEVILRCVPISNHLYFYWYRQILGQKVEFLVSFYNNEISEKSEIFDDQFSVERPDGSNFTLKIRSTKLEDSAMYFCASSEQGNGGYTFGSGTRLTVV.

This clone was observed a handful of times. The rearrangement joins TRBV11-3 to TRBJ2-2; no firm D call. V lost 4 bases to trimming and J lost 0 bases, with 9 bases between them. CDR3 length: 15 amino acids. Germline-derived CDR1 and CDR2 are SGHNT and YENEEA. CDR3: CASSSRASNTGELFF. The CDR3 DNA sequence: TGTGCCAGCAGCTCAAGGGCGTCGAACACCGGGGAGCTGTTTTTT. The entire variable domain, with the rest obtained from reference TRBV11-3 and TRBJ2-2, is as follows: EAGVVQSPRYKIIEKKQPVAFWCNPISGHNTLYWYLQNLGQGPELLIRYENEEAVDDSQLPKDRFSAERLKGVDSTLKIQPAELGDSAVYLCASSSRASNTGELFFGEGSRLTVL.

This CDR3 reads CASGRRTEAFF. CDR3 coding DNA: TGTGCCAGCGGGAGGCGCACTGAAGCTTTCTTT. The gene calls are TRBV2 and TRBJ1-1; no definite D call. CDR1 and CDR2 from the germline V gene are SNHLY and FYNNEI. CDR3 length: 11 amino acids. Trimming left V 8 bases short and J 4 bases short, with 8 bases between.

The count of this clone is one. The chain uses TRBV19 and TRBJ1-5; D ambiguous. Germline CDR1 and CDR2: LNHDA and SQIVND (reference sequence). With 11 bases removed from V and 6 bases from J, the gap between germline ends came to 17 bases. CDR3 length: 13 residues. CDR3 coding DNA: TGTGCCTCCTTTGGGCGAGGCGGTCAGCCCCAGCATTTT. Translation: CASFGRGGQPQHF.

The CDR3 spells CASSLMSGSGGTAFF. DNA for the CDR3: TGTGCCAGCAGCTTGATGTCGGGGAGTGGGGGGACAGCTTTCTTT. The rearrangement joins TRBV5-6 to TRBJ1-1; perhaps TRBD1 as D (5 bases). Germline CDR1 and CDR2: SGHDT and YYEEEE. The CDR3 spans 15 residues. V lost 1 base to trimming and J lost 10 bases, with 20 bases between them. Full variable domain (missing parts from reference TRBV5-6 and TRBJ1-1): DAGVTQSPTHLIKTRGQQVTLRCSPKSGHDTVSWYQQALGQGPQFIFQYYEEEERQRGNFPDRFSGHQFPNYSSELNVNALLLGDSALYLCASSLMSGSGGTAFFGQGTRLTVV.

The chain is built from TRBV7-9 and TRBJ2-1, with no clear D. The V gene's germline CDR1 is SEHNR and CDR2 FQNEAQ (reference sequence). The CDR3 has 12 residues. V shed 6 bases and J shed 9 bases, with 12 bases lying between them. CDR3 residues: CASRPSRGEQFF. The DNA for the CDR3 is TGTGCCAGCAGGCCCAGTCGAGGTGAGCAGTTCTTC.

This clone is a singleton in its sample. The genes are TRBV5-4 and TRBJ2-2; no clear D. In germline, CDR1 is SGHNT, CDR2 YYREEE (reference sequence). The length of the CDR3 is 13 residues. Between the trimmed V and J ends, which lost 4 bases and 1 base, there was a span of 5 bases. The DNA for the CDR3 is TGTGCCAGCAGCGCTCGGAACACCGGGGAGCTGTTTTTT. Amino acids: CASSARNTGELFF.

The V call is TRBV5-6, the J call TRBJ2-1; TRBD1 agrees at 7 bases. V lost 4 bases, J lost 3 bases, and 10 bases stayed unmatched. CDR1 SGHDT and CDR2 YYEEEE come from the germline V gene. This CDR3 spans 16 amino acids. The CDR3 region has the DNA TGTGCCAGCAGCCAAATTACAGGGGATCTCTACAATGAGCAGTTCTTC. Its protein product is CASSQITGDLYNEQFF.